This paragraph reports one T cell receptor beta chain. What it binds is not known. The sample originates from a study of HIV-infected children after antiretroviral therapy interruption. Study as a whole: Interruption-arm samples span weeks 0, 12, interruption end (24 or 48), and about 3 years post-study.

Between the trimmed V and J ends, which lost 4 bases and 5 bases, there was a span of 15 bases. The germline V gene has CDR1 SGHTA and CDR2 FQGNSA. The CDR3 contains 15 residues. Study results and caveats: Naive CD4+ sequences overlapped less between time points once interruption began.

As to treatment: PENTA 11 planned treatment interruption arm or continuous ART arm. From thawed PBMCs, naive CD4+ CD45RA+ CD45RO- T cells were sorted. A 3' RACE protocol on RNA, with unique molecular identifiers, produced the TCR library. TCRdb fed the 3' RACE reads into MiXCR, producing one record per CDR3 protein. This table holds some 90,000 distinct CDR3 sequences, about 6.3% found once. The receptor's source is a pool of human donors with HIV. The V and J genes are TRBV7-2 and TRBJ2-1; D is perhaps TRBD2 (6 bases). Sample: CD45RA+ CD4+ T cells from PBMCs, pooled from several time points, taken from a donor given antiretroviral therapy, either interrupted or continuous. Noted subset: naive CD4+ CD45RA+ CD45RO- T cells. The CDR3 is CASSSHFGSHNEQFF. CDR3 sequence (DNA): TGTGCCAGCAGCTCCCACTTCGGGAGTCACAATGAGCAGTTCTTC. Combining the CDR3 with reference TRBV7-2 and TRBJ2-1 gives the whole variable domain GAGVSQSPSNKVTEKGKDVELRCDPISGHTALYWYRQSLGQGLEFLIYFQGNSAPDKSGLPSDRFSAERTGGSVSTLTIQRTQQEDSAVYLCASSSHFGSHNEQFFGPGTRLTVL.